A single sample gave rise to the 32 T cell receptor beta chains below, sequenced in a study of blood T cells in healthy people across ages. Next came a second PCR, run for roughly 6 to 11 cycles, which used a sample-barcoded 5' primer along with a J-beta primer mix. In TCRdb, the 5' RACE reads were re-called with MiXCR into one record per CDR3 protein. This sample has roughly 1,500,000 distinct CDR3 sequences, with approximately 40% found just once. The sample taken for sequencing was blood. The receptor set was obtained from a young woman in good health.

The chain links TRBV7-3 to TRBJ1-1; D remains ambiguous. Germline values: CDR1 SGHTA, CDR2 FQGTGA. Trimming stripped 5 bases from V and 5 bases from J, with 12 bases between. The CDR3 consists of 13 residues. The CDR3 sequence is CASSIDGYTEAFF. As DNA, the CDR3 is TGTGCCAGCAGCATAGACGGATATACTGAAGCTTTCTTT.

V is TRBV20-1 and J is TRBJ1-5; the match to TRBD1 covers 7 bases. Germline V gives CDR1 DFQATT, CDR2 SNEGSKA (reference sequence). The CDR3 is 16 amino acids. V lost 6 bases to trimming and J lost 2 bases; unmatched junction nucleotides: 13. CDR3 loop: CSARTTGKGGNQPQHF. CDR3 nucleotides: TGCAGTGCCCGAACGACAGGGAAGGGGGGCAATCAGCCCCAGCATTTT.

CDR3 amino acids: CASSQAVGSSYEQYF. The CDR3 region has the DNA TGCGCCAGCAGCCAAGCAGTAGGCAGCTCCTACGAGCAGTACTTC. V gene TRBV4-1 combines with J gene TRBJ2-7; the D is unclear. V lost 1 base, J lost 0 bases, and 10 bases lay in between. There are 15 residues in the CDR3. CDR1 and CDR2 from the germline V gene are MGHRA and YSYEKL.

This clonotype appeared once. The rearrangement joins TRBV12-3 or TRBV12-4 to TRBJ2-1; D not certain. The CDR3 runs 16 residues. Trimming took 5 bases from V and 13 from J, leaving 27 bases between them. The CDR3 here is CASSAQSALPQETQFF. In DNA, the CDR3 is TGTGCCAGCAGTGCCCAGTCAGCCCTCCCCCAAGAGACCCAGTTCTTC.

The rearrangement uses TRBV10-3 and TRBJ1-1, with D tentatively TRBD1 (5 bases). CDR3 length: 16 residues. The ends were cut back, 4 bases at V and 2 bases at J, with 17 bases in the middle. In germline, CDR1 is ENHRY, CDR2 SYGVKD. The CDR3 reads CAISAYRFDPNTEAFF. As DNA, the CDR3 is TGTGCCATCAGTGCGTACAGGTTCGATCCCAACACTGAAGCTTTCTTT.

The chain combines TRBV9 with TRBJ1-6, with D possibly being TRBD1 (5 bases). Germline assignment: CDR1 SGDLS and CDR2 YYNGEE. V lost 2 bases to trimming and J lost 7 bases, with 7 bases between them. The CDR3 has 13 residues. In DNA, the CDR3 is TGTGCCAGCAGCGTTCCAGGGAATTCACCCCTCCACTTT. Protein product: CASSVPGNSPLHF. Together with reference TRBV9 and TRBJ1-6, the CDR3 gives the full variable domain: DSGVTQTPKHLITATGQRVTLRCSPRSGDLSVYWYQQSLDQGLQFLIQYYNGEERAKGNILERFSAQQFPDLHSELNLSSLELGDSALYFCASSVPGNSPLHFGNGTRLTVT.

Only one count was recorded for this clonotype. Being one base from a much bigger clone, this may be a read error. The chain carries TRBV12-3 or TRBV12-4 and TRBJ2-1; TRBD2 aligns across 10 bases. This CDR3 contains 14 residues. Trimming at V came to 6 bases and at J to 10 bases, leaving 9 bases not matched to a gene. The CDR3 loop reads CASSPLAGYYEQFF. The DNA for the CDR3 is TGTGCCAGCAGCCCACTAGCGGGATACTACGAGCAGTTCTTC.

This clonotype was counted between two and nine times. The chain has TRBV6-5 and TRBJ1-1, with TRBD1 matching over 8 bases. Germline V CDR1 and CDR2: MNHEY, SVGAGI. CDR3 length equals 15 residues. V dropped 4 bases and J dropped 3; count of bases not matched to a gene: 7. This CDR3 reads CASSSGQGPHTEAFF. The CDR3 bases are TGTGCCAGCAGTTCAGGACAGGGTCCGCACACTGAAGCTTTCTTT.

This clonotype was seen ten or more times. V and J are TRBV7-2 and TRBJ2-1; possibly TRBD2 for D (5 bases). Per the germline V gene, CDR1 is SGHTA and CDR2 is FQGNSA. V was pared by 0 bases and J by 1 base, with 10 bases between. The CDR3 has 16 residues. The CDR3 nucleotides are TGTGCCAGCAGCTTAGCGGGTCTAGCTTCCTACAATGAGCAGTTCTTC. It yields the protein CASSLAGLASYNEQFF.

The rearrangement joins TRBV6-2 or TRBV6-3 to TRBJ2-1; D call uncertain. The CDR3 is 12 residues long. Germline V gives CDR1 MNHEY, CDR2 SVGEGT. The V and J ends lost 7 bases and 4 bases respectively, with 8 bases between them. This chain's CDR3 is CASNSRYNEQFF. CDR3 DNA: TGTGCCAGCAATTCGAGGTACAATGAGCAGTTCTTC.

This chain joins TRBV20-1 and TRBJ1-4, with 10 nucleotides matching TRBD1. The trim removed 1 base at V and 8 bases at J, leaving 7 bases unmatched. CDR3 length equals 15 residues. Germline lookup yields CDR1 DFQATT and CDR2 SNEGSKA (reference sequence). The CDR3 here is CSARAPGQGQEKLFF. Here the CDR3 DNA reads TGCAGTGCTAGAGCACCGGGACAGGGGCAAGAAAAACTGTTTTTT.

This clonotype was seen a few times. The V call is TRBV21-1, the J call TRBJ2-5; the DNA was not compared with TRBD1, the D call given in the table. TRBV21-1 is described as a pseudogene. The CDR3 is 17 amino acids. This CDR3 reads CASSNDYFQCAWETQYF. For the CDR3, the DNA is TGTGCCAGCAGCAACGACTACTTTCAATGCGCCTGGGAGACCCAGTACTTC.

The chain links TRBV15 to TRBJ2-5; 9 positions match TRBD2. The V and J ends lost 1 base and 3 bases, in that order; junction bases with no gene match: 3. CDR3 length: 15 amino acids. CDR1 and CDR2 from the germline V gene are LNHNV and YYDKDF (reference sequence). In DNA form, the CDR3 reads TGTGCCACCAGCAGAGGGGGACTAGCAGAAGAGACCCAGTACTTC. This codes for CATSRGGLAEETQYF.

This sequence joins TRBV2 and TRBJ1-2; 7 positions match TRBD1. The germline V gene encodes CDR1 SNHLY and CDR2 FYNNEI. The CDR3 is 15 amino acids. Germline trimming cut 2 bases from V and 4 bases from J; bases unmatched to any gene: 7. The CDR3 DNA reads as TGTGCCAGCAGTGAACAGGGTGGACAGGTCTATGGCTACACCTTC. It is translated as CASSEQGGQVYGYTF.

The chain uses TRBV9 and TRBJ2-7; D tentatively reads TRBD1 or TRBD2 (5 bases each). The V end lost 0 bases, the J end lost 2 bases, and 9 bases lay between the germline ends. This CDR3 region has 14 residues. The germline V gene encodes CDR1 SGDLS and CDR2 YYNGEE. This CDR3 reads CASSVGVGAYEQYF. In DNA form, the CDR3 reads TGTGCCAGCAGCGTAGGGGTGGGGGCCTACGAGCAGTACTTC.

The chain recombines TRBV10-3 with TRBJ2-7, with 10 bases lining up with TRBD1. The CDR3 is 14 amino acids. Germline CDR1 ENHRY, CDR2 SYGVKD. V was pared by 0 bases and J by 6 bases, with 2 bases of the junction left unmatched. CDR3 sequence: CAISESTGGCEQYF. The DNA for the CDR3 is TGTGCCATCAGTGAGTCGACAGGGGGCTGCGAGCAGTACTTC.

This clonotype was picked up many times. The V and J genes are TRBV29-1 and TRBJ2-7, with 9 nucleotides matching TRBD1. The CDR3 extends over 15 amino acids. Germline CDR1 reads SQVTM; CDR2 reads ANQGSEA. The ends lost 1 base at V and 3 bases at J; junction bases unmatched: 7. The CDR3 sequence: CSVEGGTGSFYEQYF. The CDR3 coding sequence is TGCAGCGTTGAAGGAGGGACAGGGAGCTTCTACGAGCAGTACTTC.

J is TRBJ2-3 and V is TRBV4-1, with 7 bases that match TRBD2. CDR3 length equals 17 residues. From germline, CDR1 is MGHRA and CDR2 YSYEKL. The V gene end was trimmed by 4 bases and the J gene end by 3 bases; junction bases not matched to a gene: 13. The CDR3 spells CASSRPPGGSLTDTQYF. The DNA of the CDR3 is TGCGCCAGCAGCCGTCCCCCTGGCGGGAGTCTGACAGATACGCAGTATTTT.

The J gene is TRBJ2-1, the V gene TRBV6-4; 10 bases are a match to TRBD1. Germline CDR1 MRHNA, CDR2 SNTAGT. The CDR3 runs 16 residues. The trim removed 5 bases at V and 3 bases at J, leaving 7 bases unmatched. The DNA of the CDR3 is TGTGCCAGCAGTCCGAAGGACAGGGGGATCTACAATGAGCAGTTCTTC. Protein product: CASSPKDRGIYNEQFF.

This clonotype appeared once. The junction and the germline gene differ at one end; a read error may be behind it. This CDR3 reads CASSPFILTTSSYEQYF. The CDR3 DNA follows: TGCGCCAGCAGCCCTTTCATCCTTACGACTAGCTCTTACGAGCAGTACTTC. The chain carries TRBV3-1 and TRBJ2-1; TRBD2 matches 7 bases. The last part of the DNA fits TRBJ2-7 better; the J call may be wrong. The CDR3 runs to 17 residues. Germline-derived CDR1 and CDR2 are LGHDT and YNNKEL (reference sequence).

In this sample, this clonotype turned up a few times. The chain couples TRBV5-1 to TRBJ2-5, with 7 bases lining up with TRBD1. V was pared by 4 bases and J by 2 bases, with 5 bases of the junction left unmatched. Germline-derived CDR1 and CDR2 are SGHRS and YFSETQ. The CDR3 spans 14 residues. The CDR3 bases are TGCGCCAGCAGCCACGGGACAGATCAAGAGACCCAGTACTTC. This sequence encodes CASSHGTDQETQYF.

This clonotype came up a few times. The V call is TRBV20-1, the J call TRBJ1-2; no clear D gene. V shed 1 base and J shed 4 bases, with 16 bases lying between them. The CDR3 is 15 residues long. The germline V gene has CDR1 DFQATT and CDR2 SNEGSKA (reference sequence). The CDR3 is CSARGSWRVSYGYTF. The CDR3, as DNA: TGCAGTGCTAGAGGTTCCTGGAGGGTTTCCTATGGCTACACCTTC.

This sequence joins TRBV7-2 and TRBJ1-5; TRBD1 matches at 9 bases. The CDR3 is 16 amino acids. Germline V gene data show CDR1 as SGHTA and CDR2 as FQGNSA. Trimming cost V 2 bases and J 3 bases; bases outside gene matches: 5. CDR3 region: CASSLYGTGYNQPQHF. The DNA of the CDR3 is TGTGCCAGCAGCTTATATGGGACAGGGTACAATCAGCCCCAGCATTTT.

This clonotype has a handful of counts. The chain combines TRBV6-5 with TRBJ1-4; D gene ambiguous. The CDR3 totals 13 residues. Looked up from germline, CDR1 is MNHEY and CDR2 is SVGAGI. Deletions cut 2 bases from V and 9 bases from J, with 10 bases between. CDR3 DNA: TGTGCCAGCAGTTACGTGGACGGCAAAAAACTGTTTTTT. This translates into CASSYVDGKKLFF.

The chain joins TRBV2 to TRBJ2-1; D ambiguous. Trimming took off 2 bases at V and 9 bases at J, with 8 bases between the two ends. The germline gives CDR1 SNHLY, CDR2 FYNNEI. The CDR3 consists of 12 residues. The CDR3 bases are TGTGCCAGCAGTGAACAGATTGGTGAGCAGTTCTTC. Amino acid sequence: CASSEQIGEQFF.

V usage is TRBV6-1 and J usage is TRBJ2-4; 15 nucleotides agree with TRBD2. The J segment lost 0 bases and the V segment lost 5 bases, leaving 11 bases of the junction unmatched. This CDR3 spans 20 amino acids. Germline values: CDR1 MNHNS, CDR2 SASEGT. CDR3: CASSKTGLAGGLLAKNIQYF. The CDR3 nucleotides read TGTGCCAGCAGTAAAACCGGACTAGCGGGGGGGCTCTTAGCCAAAAACATTCAGTACTTC.

V is TRBV11-2 and J is TRBJ1-2; D is possibly TRBD1 (5 bases). Germline CDR1 SGHAT, CDR2 FQNNGV. V was cut by 5 bases and J by 3 bases, with 16 bases left in between. The CDR3 is 15 amino acids. CDR3 protein: CASSTPGVLDYGYTF. CDR3 bases: TGTGCCAGCAGCACCCCGGGGGTTTTGGACTATGGCTACACCTTC.

This clonotype was seen more than once but under ten times. V gene TRBV5-1 combines with J gene TRBJ2-2, with TRBD2 as a possible D gene (6 bases). Trimming took off 3 bases at V and 4 bases at J, with 13 bases between the two ends. Germline loops: CDR1 SGHRS, CDR2 YFSETQ. CDR3 length: 15 residues. In DNA form, the CDR3 reads TGCGCCAGCAGCTCTCTAGGAGGGATCACCGGGGAGCTGTTTTTT. It translates to CASSSLGGITGELFF.

Comments on this clonotype: A much larger clone differs from this one at a single base, so this may be a read error. The V and J genes are TRBV19 and TRBJ2-1; 12 nucleotides line up with TRBD2. The J call may be faulty, since TRBJ2-7 better matches the DNA end. The CDR3 spans 15 residues. CDR1 is LNHDA and CDR2 is SQIVND in the germline V gene (reference sequence). The CDR3: CASSPKTSGRNEQYF. CDR3 DNA: TGTGCCAGTAGTCCAAAGACTAGCGGGAGAAATGAGCAGTACTTC.

In its sample, this clonotype was seen a few times. The V and J genes are TRBV6-6 and TRBJ2-3; D may be TRBD1 or TRBD2 (5 bases each). Germline values: CDR1 MNHNY, CDR2 SVGAGI (reference sequence). Deletions cut 2 bases from V and 8 bases from J, with 17 bases between. This CDR3 has 15 amino acids. Here the CDR3 reads CASSYGALVGGTQYF. DNA of the CDR3: TGTGCCAGCAGTTACGGGGCACTAGTCGGTGGTACGCAGTATTTT.

The rearrangement joins TRBV11-2 to TRBJ2-1; D may correspond to TRBD1 or TRBD2 (5 bases each). Germline CDR1 reads SGHAT; CDR2 reads FQNNGV. The CDR3 consists of 13 residues. The V end was cut by 4 bases, the J end by 5 bases, with 9 bases between. This chain's CDR3 is CASSSGQHNEQFF. The DNA for the CDR3 is TGTGCCAGCAGCTCGGGGCAACACAATGAGCAGTTCTTC.

The chain carries TRBV6-1 and TRBJ1-5; TRBD1 might be the D (6 bases). The CDR3 is made up of 14 amino acids. V was pared by 4 bases and J by 6 bases, with 13 bases between. CDR1 is MNHNS, CDR2 SASEGT, per germline. CDR3: CASSAQGPSQPQHF. The CDR3 coding sequence is TGTGCCAGCAGTGCGCAGGGGCCATCTCAGCCCCAGCATTTT.